These 15 T cell receptor beta chains were all obtained from the same sample, sequenced in a study of blood T cell repertoires in COVID-19 (dated by TCRdb to 2018 to 2021). Libraries were prepared through the immunoSEQ multiplex PCR assay. TCRdb limited this immuneACCESS table to in-frame rearrangements with V and J called. A share of clones is missing; checked studies link under half to unresolved V genes, and the rest is unexplained. The sample table shows over 150,000 clones, and roughly 76% are seen once. The leading ten clones occupy 10% to 15% of the sample. Sequenced material: peripheral blood. The receptors originated from a woman aged 80 or over with COVID-19, enrolled during active disease.

There are a few counts of this clone. The gene calls are TRBV14 and TRBJ1-2; possibly TRBD1 for D (6 bases). V was trimmed by 6 bases and J by 8 bases, leaving 16 bases between them. Germline V gene lookup returns CDR1 SGHDN and CDR2 FVKESK. The CDR3 is made up of 13 amino acids. The CDR3 sequence is CASSHTGTGGYTF. The CDR3 DNA is TGTGCCAGCAGTCATACAGGGACGGGGGGCTACACCTTC.

This clone was picked up a small number of times. In DNA, the CDR3 is TGTGCCAGCAGCTTAGGAGGCACCGTATATTCAAAACTGTTTTTT. Its translation: CASSLGGTVYSKLFF. This rearrangement joins TRBV7-2 to TRBJ1-4; D is unclear. Trimming took 1 base from V and 10 from J, leaving 16 bases between them. The CDR3 has 15 residues. Germline V lookup: CDR1 SGHTA, CDR2 FQGNSA.

This chain links TRBV2 with TRBJ1-5, with 9 bases lining up with TRBD1. Trimming removed 4 bases from V and 3 bases from J; junction bases left unmatched: 10. Germline V gene data show CDR1 as SNHLY and CDR2 as FYNNEI. This CDR3 contains 17 residues. In DNA, the CDR3 is TGTGCCAGCAGTGCCTGGGGGACAGGGAGGCCCAATCAGCCCCAGCATTTT. It encodes CASSAWGTGRPNQPQHF. Filled out from reference TRBV2 and TRBJ1-5, the complete variable domain reads EPEVTQTPSHQVTQMGQEVILRCVPISNHLYFYWYRQILGQKVEFLVSFYNNEISEKSEIFDDQFSVERPDGSNFTLKIRSTKLEDSAMYFCASSAWGTGRPNQPQHFGDGTRLSIL.

This clone has just one count. This chain joins TRBV15 and TRBJ2-1; D remains ambiguous. CDR1 and CDR2 from the germline V gene are LNHNV and YYDKDF (reference sequence). With 3 bases removed from V and 6 bases from J, the gap between germline ends came to 12 bases. This CDR3 is built from 14 residues. In DNA form, the CDR3 reads TGTGCCACCAGCAGCCGCCGCGAGGCCAATGAGCAGTTCTTC. Its protein product is CATSSRREANEQFF.

The chain uses TRBV6-4 and TRBJ2-7; D is undetermined. Per germline, CDR1 MRHNA and CDR2 SNTAGT. The CDR3 covers 11 residues. The V end was cut by 5 bases, the J end by 1 base, with 3 bases between. CDR3 loop: CASSPSYEQYF. CDR3 in DNA: TGTGCCAGCAGTCCTTCCTACGAGCAGTACTTC.

This clone came up once. The V and J genes are TRBV3-1 (or the pseudogene TRBV3-2) and TRBJ2-1; TRBD2 agrees at 11 bases. V shed 1 base, J shed 7 bases, and the junction held 9 bases outside the gene matches. CDR1 is LGHDT, CDR2 YNNKEL, per germline (reference sequence). CDR3 length: 17 residues. The chain's CDR3 is CASSQVSWSSGRNEQFF. Written as DNA, the CDR3 is TGTGCCAGCAGCCAAGTTTCTTGGTCTAGCGGGAGGAATGAGCAGTTCTTC.

V is TRBV27 and J is TRBJ2-6; 8 bases align to TRBD1. The CDR3 consists of 16 residues. Germline CDR1 MNHEY, CDR2 SMNVEV (reference sequence). The V gene end was trimmed by 6 bases and the J gene end by 0 bases; junction bases not matched to a gene: 4. The CDR3 here is CASRLDRASGANVLTF. CDR3 in DNA: TGTGCCAGCAGGCTGGACAGGGCCTCTGGGGCCAACGTCCTGACTTTC.

There are a few counts of this clone. The V gene is TRBV7-9, the J gene TRBJ1-2, with D possibly TRBD1 on 5 matching bases. The CDR3 runs 15 residues. V lost 4 bases and J 10 bases, leaving 22 bases between the germline ends. CDR1 SEHNR and CDR2 FQNEAQ come from the germline V gene (reference sequence). In DNA, the CDR3 is TGTGCCAGCAGCTCCATGGGAGGAATGGGGCTGGCCTACACCTTC. Translation: CASSSMGGMGLAYTF.

The chain is built from TRBV5-4 and TRBJ1-1, with D uncertain. The CDR3 extends over 13 amino acids. The V end was cut by 3 bases, the J end by 3 bases, with 9 bases between. Germline-derived CDR1 and CDR2 are SGHNT and YYREEE (reference sequence). The CDR3: CASSYHSDTEAFF. CDR3 DNA: TGTGCCAGCAGCTACCACAGTGACACTGAAGCTTTCTTT.

The chain carries TRBV10-3 and TRBJ1-1; the match to TRBD1 covers 7 bases. The CDR3 runs to 15 residues. The V and J ends lost 6 bases and 6 bases, in that order; junction bases with no gene match: 13. CDR1 is ENHRY, CDR2 SYGVKD, per germline. The CDR3 sequence: CAISGPKLGGAEAFF. For the CDR3, the DNA is TGTGCCATCAGCGGCCCGAAGTTAGGGGGCGCTGAAGCTTTCTTT.

The chain couples TRBV6-5 to TRBJ1-1; TRBD1 aligns across 8 bases. The CDR3 contains 15 residues. Germline V gene sequence: CDR1 MNHEY, CDR2 SVGAGI. V lost 4 bases, J lost 4 bases, and 8 bases stayed unmatched. The CDR3 here is CASSSLGQGATEAFF. The CDR3 DNA sequence: TGTGCCAGCAGTTCCCTCGGACAGGGAGCCACTGAAGCTTTCTTT.

The J gene is TRBJ2-5, the V gene TRBV7-6; 13 bases map to TRBD2. Germline V gene sequence: CDR1 SGHVS, CDR2 FNYEAQ. The V gene end was trimmed by 5 bases and the J gene end by 5 bases; junction bases not matched to a gene: 8. The CDR3 is made up of 16 amino acids. CDR3 loop: CASSTGLAGVGETQYF. The CDR3 nucleotides are TGTGCCAGCAGCACCGGACTAGCGGGAGTTGGGGAGACCCAGTACTTC.

The chain links TRBV10-3 to TRBJ1-1, with D possibly being TRBD1 (6 bases). V was shortened by 4 bases and J by 1 base, with 10 bases between the two germline ends. The CDR3 extends over 14 amino acids. Germline CDR1 ENHRY, CDR2 SYGVKD. For the CDR3, the DNA is TGTGCCATCAGTGGGGACAATTCGAACACTGAAGCTTTCTTT. Translating gives CAISGDNSNTEAFF.

The chain joins TRBV9 to TRBJ2-5; D may be TRBD2 (6 bases). Trimming removed 3 bases from V and 5 bases from J, with 17 bases in between. Germline V gene lookup returns CDR1 SGDLS and CDR2 YYNGEE. The CDR3 is made up of 15 amino acids. CDR3 in DNA: TGTGCCAGCAGCGGGGGGGACGGCCCTGGGGAGACCCAGTACTTC. As protein: CASSGGDGPGETQYF.

There are many counts of this clone. Other nucleotide sequences in the sample specify the same CDR3. The J gene is TRBJ2-7, the V gene TRBV4-1; 8 bases are shared with TRBD2. Trimming took 0 bases from V and 3 from J; bases not matched to a gene: 7. CDR3 length equals 16 residues. CDR1 and CDR2 from the germline V gene are MGHRA and YSYEKL. The CDR3 reads CASSQDLLAGRYEQYF. CDR3 sequence (DNA): TGCGCCAGCAGCCAAGATCTCCTAGCGGGCCGCTACGAGCAGTACTTC.